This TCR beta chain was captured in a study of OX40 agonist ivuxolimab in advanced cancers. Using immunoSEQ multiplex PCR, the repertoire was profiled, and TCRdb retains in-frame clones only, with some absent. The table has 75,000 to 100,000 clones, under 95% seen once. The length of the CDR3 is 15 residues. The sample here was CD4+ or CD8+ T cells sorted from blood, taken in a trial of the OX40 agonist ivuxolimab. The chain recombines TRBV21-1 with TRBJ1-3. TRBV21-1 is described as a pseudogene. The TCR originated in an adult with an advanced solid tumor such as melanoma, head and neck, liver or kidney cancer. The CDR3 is CASSKFGKVRNTIYF. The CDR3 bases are TGTGCCAGCAGCAAATTCGGGAAAGTCCGAAACACCATATATTTT.